These 30 T cell receptor beta chains were all obtained from the same sample, sequenced in a study of blood T cell repertoires in COVID-19. Clones were sequenced by immunoSEQ multiplex PCR, and TCRdb holds only the in-frame ones, with some missing. In the table there are tens of thousands of clones, around 80% of which are singletons. Sequenced material: peripheral blood. The receptors here all came from a man aged 65 to 79 with acute or convalescent COVID-19.

V gene TRBV5-1 combines with J gene TRBJ1-3; the match to TRBD1 covers 9 bases. CDR3 length: 14 amino acids. CDR1 and CDR2 from the germline V gene are SGHRS and YFSETQ. The V gene end was trimmed by 4 bases and the J gene end by 3 bases; junction bases not matched to a gene: 2. This chain's CDR3 is CASSGTGFGNTIYF. The CDR3 nucleotides are TGCGCCAGCAGCGGGACAGGGTTTGGAAACACCATATATTTT. Full variable domain (remainder filled in from reference TRBV5-1 and TRBJ1-3): KAGVTQTPRYLIKTRGQQVTLSCSPISGHRSVSWYQQTPGQGLQFLFEYFSETQRNKGNFPGRFSGRQFSNSRSEMNVSTLELGDSALYLCASSGTGFGNTIYFGEGSWLTVV.

The rearrangement joins TRBV3-1 (or the pseudogene TRBV3-2) to TRBJ1-1; D is unclear. The CDR3 spans 13 residues. Trimming cost V 4 bases and J 3 bases, with 9 bases left between them. CDR1 LGHDT and CDR2 YNNKEL come from the germline V gene (reference sequence). The CDR3 is CASSRLQHTEAFF. The CDR3 region has the DNA TGTGCCAGCAGCCGCCTACAGCACACTGAAGCTTTCTTT.

The chain links TRBV7-3 to TRBJ1-2; possibly TRBD1 for D (6 bases). The germline V and J ends were trimmed by 7 bases and 2 bases, with 11 bases remaining between them. This CDR3 region has 13 residues. Germline CDR1 and CDR2: SGHTA and FQGTGA. CDR3 amino acids: CASTSRGNYGYTF. Written as DNA, the CDR3 is TGTGCCAGCACCTCCAGGGGAAACTATGGCTACACCTTC.

The chain uses TRBV5-1 and TRBJ2-1; 7 positions match TRBD1. The CDR3 has 14 residues. Trimming removed 7 bases from V and 3 bases from J; junction bases left unmatched: 7. From germline, CDR1 is SGHRS and CDR2 YFSETQ. CDR3 loop: CASGPRQGYNEQFF. CDR3 in DNA: TGCGCCAGCGGCCCGAGACAGGGCTACAATGAGCAGTTCTTC. The whole variable domain, remainder taken from reference TRBV5-1 and TRBJ2-1, is KAGVTQTPRYLIKTRGQQVTLSCSPISGHRSVSWYQQTPGQGLQFLFEYFSETQRNKGNFPGRFSGRQFSNSRSEMNVSTLELGDSALYLCASGPRQGYNEQFFGPGTRLTVL.

The chain recombines TRBV29-1 with TRBJ1-1; TRBD1 might be the D (5 bases). Germline V gene data show CDR1 as SQVTM and CDR2 as ANQGSEA. Trimming stripped 7 bases from V and 4 bases from J, with 19 bases between. CDR3 length: 14 amino acids. CDR3 bases: TGCAGCGCCCAATCCCGACAGCGGGGCACTGAAGCTTTCTTT. Residues: CSAQSRQRGTEAFF.

Turning to this clone: This CDR3 is also generated by other DNA sequences in the sample. The J gene is TRBJ1-4, the V gene TRBV5-8; weak D call: TRBD1 (5 bases). The CDR3 is 13 residues long. Per the germline V gene, CDR1 is SGHTS and CDR2 is YDEGEE. The V and J ends lost 4 bases and 4 bases respectively, with 8 bases between them. The CDR3 sequence is CASSGGLNEKLFF. In DNA form, the CDR3 reads TGTGCCAGCAGCGGGGGACTTAATGAAAAACTGTTTTTT.

This clone was picked up one time. This rearrangement joins TRBV7-6 to TRBJ2-3, with a tentative D call TRBD1 (5 bases). V was trimmed by 4 bases and J by 2 bases, leaving 13 bases between them. The CDR3 has 15 residues. Germline CDR1 SGHVS, CDR2 FNYEAQ. CDR3 in DNA: TGTGCCAGCAGCTCGACTCAGACAGACACAGATACGCAGTATTTT. Its protein product is CASSSTQTDTDTQYF. The full variable domain, in which reference TRBV7-6 and TRBJ2-3 provide the parts outside the CDR3, is GAGVSQSPRYKVTKRGQDVALRCDPISGHVSLYWYRQALGQGPEFLTYFNYEAQQDKSGLPNDRFSAERPEGSISTLTIQRTEQRDSAMYRCASSSTQTDTDTQYFGPGTRLTVL.

The genes are TRBV4-3 and TRBJ1-2; D gene ambiguous. Trimming cost V 0 bases and J 2 bases, with 13 bases left between them. Germline CDR1 is LGHNA and CDR2 is YSLEER. The CDR3 contains 16 residues. The CDR3 DNA sequence: TGCGCCAGCAGCCAAGATATGGGAGGGAACAACTATGGCTACACCTTC. Protein: CASSQDMGGNNYGYTF.

The chain carries TRBV6-5 and TRBJ1-2; D may be TRBD1 (5 bases). Looked up from germline, CDR1 is MNHEY and CDR2 is SVGAGI. CDR3 length: 15 residues. Deletions cut 5 bases from V and 2 bases from J, with 15 bases between. CDR3 in amino acids: CASSRSPGENYGYTF. The CDR3 DNA sequence: TGTGCCAGCAGTAGAAGCCCGGGGGAAAACTATGGCTACACCTTC.

The genes are TRBV3-1 (or the pseudogene TRBV3-2) and TRBJ2-4; D ambiguous. V lost 5 bases and J lost 4, with 21 bases in between. The CDR3 sequence is 17 residues long. Germline V gene sequence: CDR1 LGHDT, CDR2 YNNKEL (reference sequence). Here the CDR3 reads CASSIVSPIAKKNIQYF. The CDR3 region has the DNA TGTGCCAGCAGCATAGTGAGTCCCATTGCAAAGAAAAACATTCAGTACTTC.

The chain links TRBV5-1 to TRBJ1-1; D uncertain. The CDR3 covers 15 residues. CDR1 is SGHRS and CDR2 is YFSETQ in the germline V gene. Trimming took 0 bases from V and 2 from J, leaving 11 bases between them. Here the CDR3 DNA reads TGCGCCAGCAGCTTGGCCCCGGGGATTAACACTGAAGCTTTCTTT. This sequence encodes CASSLAPGINTEAFF.

This chain joins TRBV28 and TRBJ1-2, with 7 bases lining up with TRBD1. The junction had 6 bases not matched to a gene; V was cut back by 4 bases and J by 4 bases. CDR3 length: 14 amino acids. CDR1 is MDHEN and CDR2 is SYDVKM in the germline V gene. The CDR3 nucleotides read TGTGCCAGCAGTTCGCGGACAGGCCTCTATGGCTACACCTTC. Translated: CASSSRTGLYGYTF.

This chain connects TRBV2 to TRBJ1-6; maybe TRBD1 (6 bases). Germline V lookup: CDR1 SNHLY, CDR2 FYNNEI. This CDR3 is 13 amino acids long. V was shortened by 6 bases and J by 10 bases, with 13 bases between the two germline ends. The CDR3 sequence: CASRFPGDSPLHF. The CDR3 DNA follows: TGTGCCAGCAGATTCCCAGGGGACTCACCCCTCCACTTT.

The chain combines TRBV4-3 with TRBJ2-2; weak D call: TRBD2 (6 bases). V shed 4 bases and J shed 7 bases, with 13 bases lying between them. In germline, CDR1 is LGHNA, CDR2 YSLEER. CDR3 length: 14 residues. The DNA of the CDR3 is TGCGCCAGCAGCCCCTTCGGGGGAGGCGGGGAGCTGTTTTTT. As protein: CASSPFGGGGELFF.

The gene calls are TRBV6-2 or TRBV6-3 and TRBJ1-3; weak D call: TRBD1 (5 bases). The CDR3 is 14 residues long. Trimming stripped 0 bases from V and 9 bases from J, with 12 bases between. Germline CDR1 and CDR2: MNHEY and SVGEGT. As DNA, the CDR3 is TGTGCCAGCAGTTACTCCCTCAGCGGGACCACCATATATTTT. Amino acid sequence: CASSYSLSGTTIYF.

V usage is TRBV29-1 and J usage is TRBJ2-5; 10 nucleotides align to TRBD1. Germline V lookup: CDR1 SQVTM, CDR2 ANQGSEA. There are 15 residues in the CDR3. V trimming: 7 bases; J trimming: 7 bases; junction bases outside the gene matches: 15. The CDR3 DNA is TGCAGCGCCAAGGCGGGACAGGGGAATTACGGGACCCAGTACTTC. This gives the protein CSAKAGQGNYGTQYF. The full variable domain, rest sourced from reference TRBV29-1 and TRBJ2-5, is SAVISQKPSRDICQRGTSLTIQCQVDSQVTMMFWYRQQPGQSLTLIATANQGSEATYESGFVIDKFPISRPNLTFSTLTVSNMSPEDSSIYLCSAKAGQGNYGTQYFGPGTRLLVL.

This rearrangement joins TRBV5-1 to TRBJ1-5; a possible D gene is TRBD1 (6 bases). The CDR3 length is 15 residues. Germline CDR1 SGHRS, CDR2 YFSETQ. V was pared by 0 bases and J by 2 bases, with 9 bases between. The CDR3: CASSLAGTRNQPQHF. CDR3 DNA sequence: TGCGCCAGCAGCTTGGCTGGGACACGCAATCAGCCCCAGCATTTT.

This clone has just one count. The chain couples TRBV4-2 to TRBJ2-3; 10 bases agree with TRBD2. Germline V gene sequence: CDR1 LGHNA, CDR2 YNFKEQ. V lost 4 bases, J lost 0 bases, and 7 bases stayed unmatched. The CDR3 length is 17 residues. The CDR3 spells CASSRISGGVSTDTQYF. DNA of the CDR3: TGTGCCAGCAGCCGAATAAGCGGGGGGGTAAGCACAGATACGCAGTATTTT.

J is TRBJ1-4 and V is TRBV2; tentatively, D is TRBD1 (5 bases). The V gene's germline CDR1 is SNHLY and CDR2 FYNNEI. V was pared by 6 bases and J by 1 base, with 9 bases between. The CDR3 covers 14 residues. CDR3 sequence: CASRAGGTNEKLFF. CDR3 DNA: TGTGCCAGCAGGGCGGGGGGAACTAATGAAAAACTGTTTTTT.

The chain joins TRBV28 to TRBJ1-1; D is unresolved. The CDR3 is 14 amino acids. Germline V gene lookup returns CDR1 MDHEN and CDR2 SYDVKM. Trimming cost V 3 bases and J 3 bases, with 11 bases left between them. The CDR3 sequence is CASSFVGSYTEAFF. DNA of the CDR3: TGTGCCAGCAGTTTTGTGGGGAGTTACACTGAAGCTTTCTTT.

This clone has a single count. This rearrangement joins TRBV11-3 to TRBJ2-3, with TRBD2 matching 9 bases. The J segment lost 2 bases and the V segment lost 3 bases, leaving 6 bases of the junction unmatched. The V gene's germline CDR1 is SGHNT and CDR2 YENEEA. The CDR3 is made up of 16 amino acids. CDR3 loop: CASSLGRGGHTDTQYF. The DNA for the CDR3 is TGTGCCAGCAGCTTGGGGCGGGGGGGCCACACAGATACGCAGTATTTT.

The chain has TRBV6-6 and TRBJ1-2; TRBD1 matches 8 bases. The CDR3 runs to 15 residues. V lost 2 bases to trimming and J lost 8 bases; unmatched junction nucleotides: 10. From germline, CDR1 is MNHNY and CDR2 SVGAGI (reference sequence). DNA for the CDR3: TGTGCCAGCAGTTACGGGGCAGGGGGCGATTTGGGCTACACCTTC. Translated: CASSYGAGGDLGYTF.

This chain uses TRBV4-2 with TRBJ2-3; TRBD2 aligns across 8 bases. The CDR3 has 16 residues. With 0 bases clipped from V and 2 bases from J, the junction kept 4 bases outside the gene matches. CDR1 and CDR2 (germline): LGHNA, YNFKEQ. The CDR3 here is CASSQDSGGNTDTQYF. The DNA for the CDR3 is TGTGCCAGCAGCCAAGACAGCGGGGGAAACACAGATACGCAGTATTTT.

This clone has more than one count but fewer than ten. This chain links TRBV5-8 with TRBJ1-2; the D gene is possibly TRBD1 (6 bases). The CDR3 runs 16 residues. The V end lost 2 bases, the J end lost 4 bases, and 18 bases lay between the germline ends. Germline V gene data show CDR1 as SGHTS and CDR2 as YDEGEE. In DNA, the CDR3 is TGTGCCAGCAGCTTTAATGTAGGACAGACAGCCTATGGCTACACCTTC. Protein: CASSFNVGQTAYGYTF. The complete variable domain, with remaining parts taken from reference TRBV5-8 and TRBJ1-2, reads EAGVTQSPTHLIKTRGQQATLRCSPISGHTSVYWYQQALGLGLQFLLWYDEGEERNRGNFPPRFSGRQFPNYSSELNVNALELEDSALYLCASSFNVGQTAYGYTFGSGTRLTVV.

The chain combines TRBV19 with TRBJ2-7; 9 positions match TRBD2. The V gene's germline CDR1 is LNHDA and CDR2 SQIVND (reference sequence). CDR3 length: 15 residues. The ends lost 5 bases at V and 0 bases at J; junction bases unmatched: 5. This chain's CDR3 is CASSPSGGISYEQYF. For the CDR3, the DNA is TGTGCCAGTAGTCCGAGCGGGGGGATCTCCTACGAGCAGTACTTC.

The chain uses TRBV28 and TRBJ1-1; 7 positions agree with TRBD1. V gave up 4 bases and J gave up 8 bases; unmatched junction bases: 4. The CDR3 has 12 residues. Germline values: CDR1 MDHEN, CDR2 SYDVKM. CDR3 nucleotides: TGTGCCAGCAGTTCGACAGGGCGGGAAGCTTTCTTT. Translation gives CASSSTGREAFF.

The chain has TRBV2 and TRBJ2-1; D is unclear. The CDR3 totals 15 residues. Germline V gives CDR1 SNHLY, CDR2 FYNNEI. The V end was cut by 6 bases, the J end by 0 bases, with 12 bases between. The CDR3 region is CASSAVPGSYNEQFF. The CDR3 DNA is TGTGCCAGCAGCGCCGTACCGGGCTCCTACAATGAGCAGTTCTTC. Using reference TRBV2 and TRBJ2-1 for the parts outside the CDR3, the full variable domain is EPEVTQTPSHQVTQMGQEVILRCVPISNHLYFYWYRQILGQKVEFLVSFYNNEISEKSEIFDDQFSVERPDGSNFTLKIRSTKLEDSAMYFCASSAVPGSYNEQFFGPGTRLTVL.

The chain carries TRBV19 and TRBJ1-1; D gene ambiguous. In germline, CDR1 is LNHDA, CDR2 SQIVND (reference sequence). The CDR3 runs to 11 residues. The V end lost 7 bases, the J end lost 1 base, and 4 bases lay between the germline ends. CDR3 DNA: TGTGCCAGTATCGGGAACACTGAAGCTTTCTTT. Translation gives CASIGNTEAFF.

This rearrangement joins TRBV5-1 to TRBJ1-1, with D uncertain. Trimming took off 1 base at V and 8 bases at J, with 9 bases between the two ends. Germline CDR1 is SGHRS and CDR2 is YFSETQ. There are 12 residues in the CDR3. CDR3 in amino acids: CASSLNTVEAFF. Written as DNA, the CDR3 is TGCGCCAGCAGCTTGAATACGGTGGAAGCTTTCTTT.

The rearrangement joins TRBV2 to TRBJ2-3; the D gene is possibly TRBD1 (7 bases). V lost 7 bases to trimming and J lost 6 bases, with 17 bases between them. The germline V gene encodes CDR1 SNHLY and CDR2 FYNNEI. This CDR3 contains 14 residues. DNA of the CDR3: TGTGCCAGCACCCTCAGGGGGGCGCCCGATACGCAGTATTTT. Protein: CASTLRGAPDTQYF.